The 19 T cell receptor beta chains reported below all come from one sample, sequenced in a study of Ad26.COV2.S vaccination and SARS-CoV-2 variants. Here immunoSEQ multiplex PCR was the method, and the copy in TCRdb shows in-frame clones only, minus some. The table lists around 100,000 clones, 60% to 85% of them singletons. The specimen comprised peripheral blood, sampled after recovery from COVID-19. These receptor sequences come from a human donor who had recovered from COVID-19.

The chain uses TRBV5-1 and TRBJ2-4, with D tentatively TRBD1 (6 bases). CDR1 and CDR2 (germline): SGHRS, YFSETQ. The CDR3 has 14 residues. V lost 7 bases, J lost 5 bases, and 16 bases lay in between. This CDR3 reads CASRLGQNQNIQYF. CDR3 DNA: TGCGCCAGCCGTCTAGGACAGAACCAAAACATTCAGTACTTC.

The rearrangement links TRBV5-4 to TRBJ2-1; no definite D call. The germline CDR1 and CDR2 sequences are SGHNT and YYREEE (reference sequence). The CDR3 covers 11 residues. With 7 bases removed from V and 4 bases from J, the gap between germline ends came to 6 bases. CDR3: CASSRYNEQFF. The CDR3 nucleotides are TGTGCCAGCTCACGATACAATGAGCAGTTCTTC.

In this sample, this clone turned up once. The chain combines TRBV30 with TRBJ1-2; D perhaps matches TRBD1 (6 bases). This CDR3 has 14 amino acids. Trimming left V 0 bases short and J 0 bases short, with 8 bases between. Looked up from germline, CDR1 is GTSNPN and CDR2 is SVGIG (reference sequence). CDR3 sequence: CAWSVRTANYGYTF. The CDR3, as DNA: TGTGCCTGGAGTGTACGGACAGCTAACTATGGCTACACCTTC.

The V call is TRBV21-1, the J call TRBJ2-2; TRBD2, as called in the table, went unchecked against the DNA. TRBV21-1 is reported as a pseudogene. The CDR3 totals 13 residues. The CDR3 nucleotides read TGTGCCAGGAGAGGCTCGGAGCCCGGGGAGCTGTTTTTT. Amino acid sequence: CARRGSEPGELFF.

This clone is a singleton in its sample. This rearrangement joins TRBV3-1 (or the pseudogene TRBV3-2) to TRBJ2-2, with TRBD2 identical over 12 bases. Germline lookup yields CDR1 LGHDT and CDR2 YNNKEL (reference sequence). Trimming cost V 4 bases and J 6 bases; bases outside gene matches: 6. This CDR3 is 16 amino acids long. This chain's CDR3 is CASSPRLAGASGELFF. The CDR3 nucleotides are TGTGCCAGCAGCCCCCGACTAGCGGGGGCCTCCGGGGAGCTGTTTTTT.

The V gene is TRBV24-1, the J gene TRBJ2-1; D remains unclear. Per the germline V gene, CDR1 is KGHDR and CDR2 is SFDVKD. V was cut by 4 bases and J by 6 bases, with 12 bases left in between. The CDR3 is made up of 14 amino acids. CDR3 in amino acids: CATSDPVVTNEQFF. CDR3 sequence (DNA): TGTGCCACCAGTGACCCTGTAGTTACCAATGAGCAGTTCTTC.

The chain carries TRBV12-3 or TRBV12-4 and TRBJ1-6; D not resolved. V was pared by 3 bases and J by 10 bases, with 10 bases between. CDR3 length equals 13 residues. The CDR3 loop reads CASSLQARSPLHF. Here the CDR3 DNA reads TGTGCCAGCAGTTTGCAGGCTCGATCACCCCTCCACTTT.

The V call is TRBV7-2, the J call TRBJ2-4; TRBD1 aligns across 9 bases. V was clipped by 5 bases and J by 7 bases; unmatched bases: 3. The germline gives CDR1 SGHTA, CDR2 FQGNSA. The CDR3 spans 13 residues. CDR3 in amino acids: CASSTDRGNIQYF. As DNA, the CDR3 is TGTGCCAGCAGCACCGACAGGGGGAACATTCAGTACTTC.

The CDR3 DNA is TGTGCCAGCAGTTTGGCCCCGGGGACACCCCTCCACTTT. It codes for CASSLAPGTPLHF. The chain employs TRBV6-5 and TRBJ1-6; D call uncertain. This CDR3 is 13 amino acids long. Per germline, CDR1 MNHEY and CDR2 SVGAGI. Trimming cost V 4 bases and J 11 bases, with 12 bases left between them.

This rearrangement joins TRBV27 to TRBJ2-5; 9 bases line up with TRBD2. The junction had 8 bases not matched to a gene; V was cut back by 5 bases and J by 7 bases. The CDR3 has 14 amino acids. Germline V CDR1 and CDR2: MNHEY, SMNVEV (reference sequence). The CDR3 protein is CASSAQRGVVTQYF. The CDR3 DNA reads as TGTGCCAGCAGTGCCCAGCGGGGGGTCGTGACCCAGTACTTC.

The V and J genes are TRBV5-1 and TRBJ2-2; D unclear. Per the germline V gene, CDR1 is SGHRS and CDR2 is YFSETQ. This CDR3 region has 14 residues. The ends were cut back, 0 bases at V and 7 bases at J, with 10 bases in the middle. The DNA for the CDR3 is TGCGCCAGCAGCTTGGAGCGCGGTGGCGGGGAGCTGTTTTTT. Translation: CASSLERGGGELFF.

The chain has TRBV10-3 and TRBJ1-6; D remains unclear. CDR3 length equals 13 residues. Germline CDR1 and CDR2: ENHRY and SYGVKD. Trimming removed 4 bases from V and 7 bases from J, with 8 bases in between. The CDR3 here is CAISGFDNSPLHF. CDR3 sequence (DNA): TGTGCCATCAGTGGGTTCGACAATTCACCCCTCCACTTT.

V is TRBV5-4 and J is TRBJ1-3; no reliable D call. The CDR3 spans 16 residues. V was pared by 3 bases and J by 0 bases, with 13 bases between. Germline CDR1 SGHNT, CDR2 YYREEE (reference sequence). The CDR3 region is CASSSRVGPSGNTIYF. The CDR3 bases are TGTGCCAGCAGCTCACGAGTCGGGCCCTCTGGAAACACCATATATTTT.

CDR3 bases: TGTGCCAGCACCACAGTCGGAGGGATTAATTCACCCCTCCACTTT. Residues: CASTTVGGINSPLHF. The chain is built from TRBV7-2 and TRBJ1-6, with no clear D. Germline CDR1 reads SGHTA; CDR2 reads FQGNSA. V lost 7 bases to trimming and J lost 6 bases, with 16 bases between them. The CDR3 contains 15 residues.

The J gene is TRBJ2-5, the V gene TRBV28, with D possibly being TRBD1 (6 bases). With 4 bases removed from V and 4 bases from J, the gap between germline ends came to 16 bases. CDR1 is MDHEN, CDR2 SYDVKM, per germline. CDR3 length equals 15 residues. CDR3 DNA sequence: TGTGCCAGCAGTTGGACCAGGGGCGTGGGAGAGACCCAGTACTTC. It specifies CASSWTRGVGETQYF. Variable domain in full (rest from reference TRBV28 and TRBJ2-5): DVKVTQSSRYLVKRTGEKVFLECVQDMDHENMFWYRQDPGLGLRLIYFSYDVKMKEKGDIPEGYSVSREKKERFSLILESASTNQTSMYLCASSWTRGVGETQYFGPGTRLLVL.

The CDR3, as DNA: TGTGCCAGCAGTCCGACGGAGACGTCGCAGTACTTC. Translated, it gives CASSPTETSQYF. The chain carries TRBV7-2 and TRBJ2-7; D is undetermined. V lost 6 bases and J lost 9, with 15 bases in between. This CDR3 has 12 residues. CDR1 and CDR2 from the germline V gene are SGHTA and FQGNSA.

The rearrangement uses TRBV6-2 or TRBV6-3 and TRBJ2-1; D perhaps matches TRBD2 (6 bases). The CDR3 has 16 amino acids. The germline V and J ends were trimmed by 6 bases and 0 bases, with 15 bases remaining between them. Germline-derived CDR1 and CDR2 are MNHEY and SVGEGT. CDR3 sequence reads: CASSQSRDSSYNEQFF. The CDR3 DNA reads as TGTGCCAGCAGCCAAAGCCGGGACTCCTCCTACAATGAGCAGTTCTTC.

The chain is built from TRBV12-3 or TRBV12-4 and TRBJ2-3; unclear D gene. The CDR3 has 13 residues. Trimming left V 10 bases short and J 5 bases short, with 16 bases between. Here the CDR3 DNA reads TGTGCCACCCGTTTGAGGTTTGGAGATACGCAGTATTTT. It specifies CATRLRFGDTQYF.

The chain carries TRBV3-1 (or the pseudogene TRBV3-2) and TRBJ2-1; a possible D gene is TRBD2 (5 bases). This CDR3 is 12 amino acids long. Germline-derived CDR1 and CDR2 are LGHDT and YNNKEL (reference sequence). Trimming pared 6 bases from V and 7 bases from J, leaving 10 bases between. The CDR3, as DNA: TGTGCCAGCAGGGCTTCGGGAAATGAGCAGTTCTTC. Its protein product is CASRASGNEQFF.